These 31 T cell receptor beta chains came from one sample sequenced in a study of neoadjuvant anti-PD-1 for oral cavity cancer. Stated time point: after neoadjuvant nivolumab, at surgical resection. The repertoire was sequenced with immunoSEQ multiplex PCR; TCRdb's copy has only in-frame clones and lacks some. The table shows more than 25,000 clones, with just under 80% occurring only once. Sequenced here: PBMCs, sampled after nivolumab (anti-PD-1) treatment. The origin of the receptors is a person aged 40 to 85 with oral cavity squamous cell carcinoma.

As regards this clone: Other DNA sequences from this sample encode an identical CDR3 as well. This rearrangement joins TRBV19 to TRBJ1-1; 8 bases are shared with TRBD1. V lost 5 bases, J lost 5 bases, and 4 bases stayed unmatched. Germline V gene data show CDR1 as LNHDA and CDR2 as SQIVND (reference sequence). This CDR3 has 13 residues. CDR3 loop: CASSSQGGTEAFF. The CDR3 coding sequence is TGTGCCAGTAGTTCACAGGGGGGTACTGAAGCTTTCTTT.

The rearrangement joins TRBV10-3 to TRBJ1-1; no reliable D call. CDR1 is ENHRY and CDR2 is SYGVKD in the germline V gene. The V end lost 0 bases, the J end lost 0 bases, and 8 bases lay between the germline ends. The CDR3 consists of 15 residues. CDR3 nucleotide sequence: TGTGCCATCAGTGAGTCTGGGCAGGTGAACACTGAAGCTTTCTTT. It translates to CAISESGQVNTEAFF.

The chain links TRBV9 to TRBJ2-7, with 9 bases identical to TRBD1. The CDR3 extends over 15 amino acids. Germline V lookup: CDR1 SGDLS, CDR2 YYNGEE. Germline trimming cut 4 bases from V and 6 bases from J; bases unmatched to any gene: 11. The CDR3 DNA is TGTGCCAGCAGCCCTCGGACAGGGGAGATTGGCGAGCAGTACTTC. Translation: CASSPRTGEIGEQYF.

This sequence joins TRBV5-4 and TRBJ1-2; no clear D. The CDR3 is made up of 16 amino acids. Germline CDR1 SGHNT, CDR2 YYREEE (reference sequence). V was shortened by 4 bases and J by 3 bases, with 19 bases between the two germline ends. The CDR3 nucleotides are TGTGCCAGCAGCCCGGGCGGGTTAGGGCTTCACTATGGCTACACCTTC. It yields the protein CASSPGGLGLHYGYTF.

This clone has just a few counts. The chain is built from TRBV6-6 and TRBJ1-5; 7 bases are a match to TRBD1. The CDR3 loop spans 14 amino acids. Unmatched junction bases numbered 4, after V lost 3 bases and J lost 5 bases. CDR1 is MNHNY, CDR2 SVGAGI, per germline (reference sequence). The CDR3 loop is CASSYDRAHQPQHF. The DNA for the CDR3 is TGTGCCAGCAGTTATGACAGGGCACATCAGCCCCAGCATTTT.

In its sample, this clone was seen a few times. The CDR3, as DNA: TGTGCCAGTATAAGACAGGGAGGCACTGAAGCTTTCTTT. This gives the protein CASIRQGGTEAFF. The gene calls are TRBV19 and TRBJ1-1, with 7 bases aligning to TRBD1. CDR3 length: 13 amino acids. J lost 4 bases, V lost 7 bases, and 6 bases had no gene match. Germline V lookup: CDR1 LNHDA, CDR2 SQIVND (reference sequence).

This clone was observed a single time. The chain is built from TRBV28 and TRBJ2-1, with unresolved D. V shed 1 base and J shed 4 bases, with 8 bases lying between them. The CDR3 runs 14 residues. Germline V CDR1 and CDR2: MDHEN, SYDVKM. In nucleotides, the CDR3 is TGTGCCAGCAGTTTATTGAGACAATACAATGAGCAGTTCTTC. This gives the protein CASSLLRQYNEQFF.

The chain recombines TRBV7-9 with TRBJ2-7, with 7 bases that match TRBD1. This CDR3 is built from 13 residues. Trimming at V came to 4 bases and at J to 2 bases, leaving 2 bases not matched to a gene. Germline CDR1 reads SEHNR; CDR2 reads FQNEAQ (reference sequence). For the CDR3, the DNA is TGTGCCAGCAGCTCGGGACAGACCTACGAGCAGTACTTC. Protein sequence: CASSSGQTYEQYF.

The chain has TRBV5-4 and TRBJ1-2, with D perhaps TRBD1 (6 bases). V was clipped by 0 bases and J by 3 bases, with 12 bases between them. This CDR3 has 15 residues. Germline CDR1 reads SGHNT; CDR2 reads YYREEE (reference sequence). CDR3 region: CASSLVGRGDYGYTF. CDR3 bases: TGTGCCAGCAGCTTGGTGGGAAGGGGGGACTATGGCTACACCTTC.

The chain combines TRBV2 with TRBJ1-3; D not resolved. Trimming pared 2 bases from V and 3 bases from J, leaving 11 bases between. Germline V gene data show CDR1 as SNHLY and CDR2 as FYNNEI. This CDR3 spans 15 amino acids. The CDR3 DNA is TGTGCCAGCAGTGAATATCGCAGACTTGGAAACACCATATATTTT. Its protein is CASSEYRRLGNTIYF.

The V and J genes are TRBV19 and TRBJ1-4, with D perhaps TRBD1 (5 bases). Trimming pared 6 bases from V and 7 bases from J, leaving 18 bases between. Germline V gene sequence: CDR1 LNHDA, CDR2 SQIVND (reference sequence). The CDR3 has 15 residues. The CDR3 coding sequence is TGTGCCAGTAGCATTAGACAGAACAGTGCTGAAAAACTGTTTTTT. Protein sequence: CASSIRQNSAEKLFF.

This chain uses TRBV28 with TRBJ1-3, with D uncertain. CDR1 is MDHEN, CDR2 SYDVKM, per germline. The ends were cut back, 5 bases at V and 4 bases at J, with 12 bases in the middle. This CDR3 region has 14 residues. CDR3 nucleotide sequence: TGTGCCAGCAGTATCTGGTACGGAGGAAACACCATATATTTT. Protein sequence: CASSIWYGGNTIYF.

This clone has only one observation. This sequence joins TRBV28 and TRBJ2-3, with TRBD2 matching 12 bases. The CDR3 contains 17 residues. J gave up 8 bases and V 2 bases, and 11 bases lay outside the gene matches. The germline V gene encodes CDR1 MDHEN and CDR2 SYDVKM. CDR3 region: CASSLADLPSGGGTQYF. CDR3 DNA: TGTGCCAGCAGTTTAGCCGATCTACCTAGCGGGGGGGGTACGCAGTATTTT.

Written as DNA, the CDR3 is TGTGCCAGCAGCAGGGGGCTGGATACGCAGTATTTT. It translates to CASSRGLDTQYF. J is TRBJ2-3 and V is TRBV9; TRBD1 aligns across 7 bases. The CDR3 is 12 amino acids. V lost 4 bases and J lost 6; bases outside the gene matches: 2. Looked up from germline, CDR1 is SGDLS and CDR2 is YYNGEE.

Judged by abundance, this clone is medium-sized (0.01 to 0.1%). V gene TRBV27 combines with J gene TRBJ1-6, with D possibly matching TRBD1 (6 bases). Germline V gene sequence: CDR1 MNHEY, CDR2 SMNVEV (reference sequence). The V and J ends lost 4 bases and 8 bases respectively, with 15 bases between them. The CDR3 is 15 residues long. CDR3 DNA sequence: TGTGCCAGCAGTTCAACAGGGTCCCTCTATTCACCCCTCCACTTT. Its translation is CASSSTGSLYSPLHF.

The V call is TRBV20-1, the J call TRBJ1-1, with D perhaps matching TRBD1 (5 bases). This CDR3 has 11 amino acids. In germline, CDR1 is DFQATT, CDR2 SNEGSKA (reference sequence). The V gene lost 5 bases and the J gene lost 12 bases, with 16 bases spanning the gap. CDR3 in amino acids: CSASDGGIPFF. CDR3 DNA sequence: TGCAGTGCTTCCGATGGGGGAATACCTTTCTTT.

The chain carries TRBV19 and TRBJ2-7; a possible D gene is TRBD2 (7 bases). The germline gives CDR1 LNHDA, CDR2 SQIVND (reference sequence). Trimming pared 5 bases from V and 1 base from J, leaving 18 bases between. This CDR3 contains 16 residues. CDR3 sequence: CASSLGGRDGSYEQYF. CDR3 bases: TGTGCCAGTAGTCTGGGGGGGCGAGACGGATCCTACGAGCAGTACTTC.

The chain joins TRBV7-9 to TRBJ2-3; D might be TRBD1 (6 bases). With 11 bases removed from V and 7 bases from J, the gap between germline ends came to 16 bases. Germline V gene lookup returns CDR1 SEHNR and CDR2 FQNEAQ (reference sequence). This CDR3 is built from 12 residues. In DNA, the CDR3 is TGTGCCGGCCGGGACATTTCTCATACGCAGTATTTT. Encoded protein: CAGRDISHTQYF.

This clone was detected once. V usage is TRBV7-2 and J usage is TRBJ2-6; D call uncertain. Germline CDR1 and CDR2: SGHTA and FQGNSA. V was cut by 4 bases and J by 3 bases, with 7 bases left in between. The CDR3 length is 14 residues. In nucleotides, the CDR3 is TGTGCCAGCAGCTCCGTAAGTGGGGCCAACGTCCTGACTTTC. Translation gives CASSSVSGANVLTF.

The V and J genes are TRBV28 and TRBJ1-5; D is unresolved. From germline, CDR1 is MDHEN and CDR2 SYDVKM. There are 15 residues in the CDR3. Trimming removed 2 bases at V and 4 bases at J, with 12 bases between. CDR3 region: CASSLTQIINQPQHF. As DNA, the CDR3 is TGTGCCAGCAGTTTAACCCAAATCATTAATCAGCCCCAGCATTTT.

V is TRBV7-5 and J is TRBJ1-2; TRBD1 is the table's D call and was not checked against the DNA. TRBV7-5 is deemed a pseudogene. The CDR3 is made up of 20 amino acids. CDR3 in amino acids: CARSLELEVDREKCAVGYTF. CDR3 nucleotides: TGTGCCAGAAGCTTAGAGCTGGAAGTGGACAGGGAAAAATGTGCTGTTGGCTACACCTTC.

V is TRBV5-7 and J is TRBJ2-2; 9 bases match TRBD1. TRBV5-7 qualifies as an ORF whose function is uncertain. The V gene end was trimmed by 0 bases and the J gene end by 7 bases; junction bases not matched to a gene: 7. The CDR3 consists of 16 residues. For the CDR3, the DNA is TGTGCCAGCAGCTTGGAGGGGACAGGGTCGGTCGGGGAGCTGTTTTTT. Its translation is CASSLEGTGSVGELFF.

This clone is medium-sized. J is TRBJ2-1 and V is TRBV15; 11 bases line up with TRBD2. The CDR3 consists of 15 residues. In germline, CDR1 is LNHNV, CDR2 YYDKDF (reference sequence). The junction had 9 bases not matched to a gene; V was cut back by 8 bases and J by 6 bases. The CDR3 protein is CATASLAGEVNEQFF. CDR3 coding DNA: TGTGCCACCGCCTCACTAGCGGGGGAGGTCAATGAGCAGTTCTTC. Complete variable domain (other parts from reference TRBV15 and TRBJ2-1): DAMVIQNPRYQVTQFGKPVTLSCSQTLNHNVMYWYQQKSSQAPKLLFHYYDKDFNNEADTPDNFQSRRPNTSFCFLDIRSPGLGDTAMYLCATASLAGEVNEQFFGPGTRLTVL.

A few counts support this clone. The chain combines TRBV18 with TRBJ1-1; possible D gene TRBD1, 5 bases. V was clipped by 0 bases and J by 1 base, with 15 bases between them. The CDR3 is made up of 17 amino acids. The germline CDR1 and CDR2 sequences are KGHSH and LQKENI. The CDR3 DNA reads TGTGCCAGCTCACCACCTAAGTCAGGGACGGCGAACACTGAAGCTTTCTTT. Encoded protein: CASSPPKSGTANTEAFF.

The chain employs TRBV2 and TRBJ2-7; D possibly corresponds to TRBD1 (6 bases). The CDR3 consists of 12 residues. Trimming stripped 6 bases from V and 2 bases from J, with 8 bases between. CDR1 is SNHLY, CDR2 FYNNEI, per germline. Here the CDR3 DNA reads TGTGCCAGCAGCGGGACACCCTACGAGCAGTACTTC. Amino acids: CASSGTPYEQYF.

The J gene is TRBJ2-2, the V gene TRBV9; tentatively, D is TRBD2 (5 bases). Trimming left V 0 bases short and J 4 bases short, with 10 bases between. There are 15 residues in the CDR3. In germline, CDR1 is SGDLS, CDR2 YYNGEE. This CDR3 is CASSVGGLITGELFF. The DNA for the CDR3 is TGTGCCAGCAGCGTAGGCGGACTTATCACCGGGGAGCTGTTTTTT.

The chain has TRBV10-3 and TRBJ1-3; D perhaps matches TRBD1 (5 bases). The V end lost 7 bases, the J end lost 0 bases, and 16 bases lay between the germline ends. Per germline, CDR1 ENHRY and CDR2 SYGVKD. The CDR3 extends over 16 amino acids. This CDR3 reads CAITETTDNSGNTIYF. CDR3 coding DNA: TGTGCCATCACCGAGACGACAGATAACTCTGGAAACACCATATATTTT.

V and J are TRBV6-5 and TRBJ2-2; D assignment may be TRBD1 or TRBD2 (6 bases each). V lost 1 base to trimming and J lost 1 base, with 10 bases between them. Per the germline V gene, CDR1 is MNHEY and CDR2 is SVGAGI. The CDR3 totals 16 residues. CDR3 region: CASSYWGARNTGELFF. The CDR3, as DNA: TGTGCCAGCAGTTACTGGGGGGCGCGGAACACCGGGGAGCTGTTTTTT.

The chain has TRBV19 and TRBJ1-3, with TRBD1 matching over 9 bases. V was clipped by 8 bases and J by 0 bases; unmatched bases: 8. This CDR3 comprises 16 residues. In germline, CDR1 is LNHDA, CDR2 SQIVND (reference sequence). The CDR3 here is CASGTGGDSSGNTIYF. CDR3 nucleotides: TGTGCCAGTGGAACAGGGGGCGATTCCTCTGGAAACACCATATATTTT.

V is TRBV7-2 and J is TRBJ2-7; D is possibly TRBD2 (7 bases). Germline V gives CDR1 SGHTA, CDR2 FQGNSA. The CDR3 length is 16 residues. V gave up 0 bases and J gave up 1 base, with 13 bases separating them. The CDR3 DNA reads as TGTGCCAGCAGCTTAGCGGTCGGGGGGCTTTCCTACGAGCAGTACTTC. Its protein product is CASSLAVGGLSYEQYF.

This chain uses TRBV19 with TRBJ2-3; D is perhaps TRBD1 (6 bases). The V gene lost 3 bases and the J gene lost 6 bases, with 16 bases spanning the gap. The CDR3 covers 15 residues. From germline, CDR1 is LNHDA and CDR2 SQIVND (reference sequence). The DNA for the CDR3 is TGTGCCAGTAGTATCGGGCAGGGGATATTGGATACGCAGTATTTT. This sequence encodes CASSIGQGILDTQYF. Using reference TRBV19 and TRBJ2-3 for the parts outside the CDR3, the full variable domain is DGGITQSPKYLFRKEGQNVTLSCEQNLNHDAMYWYRQDPGQGLRLIYYSQIVNDFQKGDIAEGYSVSREKKESFPLTVTSAQKNPTAFYLCASSIGQGILDTQYFGPGTRLTVL.